What follows describes a single T cell receptor beta chain. Its specificity is not known. The V end lost 6 bases, the J end lost 2 bases, and 8 bases lay between the germline ends. Germline V CDR1 and CDR2: SGHNT, YENEEA. The length of the CDR3 is 13 residues. The sample belongs to a study of T cell responses to AZD1222 COVID-19 vaccine. Study at large: Second-dose intervals of approximately 4 or approximately 12 weeks were pooled. Points from the study as a whole: Among the donors, most were white British and more were female, and clonal diversity was possibly underestimated.

Some clones are missing from TCRdb's copy, which holds only in-frame ones; the method was immunoSEQ multiplex PCR. The table shows some 130,000 clones, with 90% occurring only once. Sample: peripheral blood, taken on day 0 of AZD1222 vaccination. The rearrangement links TRBV11-3 to TRBJ1-5; D is undetermined. This sequence originates from an adult in good health. The CDR3 nucleotides read TGTGCCAGCAGGAGGTTCGGCAATCAGCCCCAGCATTTT. Translated, it gives CASRRFGNQPQHF.